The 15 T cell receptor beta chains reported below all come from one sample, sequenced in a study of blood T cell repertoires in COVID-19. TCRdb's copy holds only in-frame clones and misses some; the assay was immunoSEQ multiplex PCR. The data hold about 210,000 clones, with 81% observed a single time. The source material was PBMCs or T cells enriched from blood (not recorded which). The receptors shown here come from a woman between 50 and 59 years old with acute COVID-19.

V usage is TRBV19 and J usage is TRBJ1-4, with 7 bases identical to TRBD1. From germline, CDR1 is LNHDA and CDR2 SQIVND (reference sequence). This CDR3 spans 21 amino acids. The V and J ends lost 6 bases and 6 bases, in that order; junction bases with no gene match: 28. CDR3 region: CASRKRGGRQGAGTFHEKLFF. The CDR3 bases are TGTGCCAGTAGGAAAAGAGGTGGCCGACAGGGTGCAGGCACCTTCCATGAAAAACTGTTTTTT. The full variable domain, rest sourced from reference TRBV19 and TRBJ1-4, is DGGITQSPKYLFRKEGQNVTLSCEQNLNHDAMYWYRQDPGQGLRLIYYSQIVNDFQKGDIAEGYSVSREKKESFPLTVTSAQKNPTAFYLCASRKRGGRQGAGTFHEKLFFGSGTQLSVL.

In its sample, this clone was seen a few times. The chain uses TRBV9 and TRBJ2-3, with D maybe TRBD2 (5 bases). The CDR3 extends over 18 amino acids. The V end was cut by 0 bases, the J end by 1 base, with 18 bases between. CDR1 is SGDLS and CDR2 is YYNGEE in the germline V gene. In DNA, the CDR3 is TGTGCCAGCAGCGTAGATTTCGGGATTAACCCGGGCACAGATACGCAGTATTTT. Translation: CASSVDFGINPGTDTQYF.

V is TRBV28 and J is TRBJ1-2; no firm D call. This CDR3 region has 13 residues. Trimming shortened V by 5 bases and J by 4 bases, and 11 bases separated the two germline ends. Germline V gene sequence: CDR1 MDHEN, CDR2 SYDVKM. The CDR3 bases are TGTGCCAGCAGTCCCGGACTTGGCTATGGCTACACCTTC. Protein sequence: CASSPGLGYGYTF.

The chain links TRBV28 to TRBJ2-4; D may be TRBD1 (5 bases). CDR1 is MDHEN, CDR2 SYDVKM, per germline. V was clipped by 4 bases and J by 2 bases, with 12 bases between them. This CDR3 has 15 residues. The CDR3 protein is CASSSQGRSKNIQYF. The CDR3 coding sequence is TGTGCCAGCAGTTCTCAGGGTCGGTCCAAAAACATTCAGTACTTC.

The CDR3 loop reads CASSFRQGSQPQHF. The DNA for the CDR3 is TGTGCCAGCAGTTTCCGACAGGGGAGTCAGCCCCAGCATTTT. The chain has TRBV27 and TRBJ1-5; TRBD1 matches 8 bases. V shed 3 bases and J 6 bases; nucleotides not matched to a gene: 4. The CDR3 contains 14 residues. Germline V gives CDR1 MNHEY, CDR2 SMNVEV (reference sequence).

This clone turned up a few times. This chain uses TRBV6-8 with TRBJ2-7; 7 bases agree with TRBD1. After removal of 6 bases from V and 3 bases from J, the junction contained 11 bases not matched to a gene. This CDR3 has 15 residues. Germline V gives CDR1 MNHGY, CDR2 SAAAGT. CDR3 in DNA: TGTGCCAGCAGACCACGGGACAGTGCTTGCTACGAGCAGTACTTC. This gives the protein CASRPRDSACYEQYF.

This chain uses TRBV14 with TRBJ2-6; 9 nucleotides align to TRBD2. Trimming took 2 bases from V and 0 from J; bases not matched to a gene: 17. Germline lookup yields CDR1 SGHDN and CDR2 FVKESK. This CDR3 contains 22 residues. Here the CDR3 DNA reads TGTGCCAGCAGCCAAAGTCTCCTCGGTGTGAGCGGGGGGTTCTCTGGGGCCAACGTCCTGACTTTC. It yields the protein CASSQSLLGVSGGFSGANVLTF.

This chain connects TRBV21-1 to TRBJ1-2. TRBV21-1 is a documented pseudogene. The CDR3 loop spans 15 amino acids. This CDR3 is CASPLGGGDPVGYTF. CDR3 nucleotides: TGTGCCAGCCCACTAGGGGGAGGGGACCCCGTCGGCTACACCTTC.

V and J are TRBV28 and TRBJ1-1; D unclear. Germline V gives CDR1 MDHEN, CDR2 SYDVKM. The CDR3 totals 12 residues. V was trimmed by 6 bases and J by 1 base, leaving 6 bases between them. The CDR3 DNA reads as TGTGCCAGCAGATACAAGAACACTGAAGCTTTCTTT. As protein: CASRYKNTEAFF.

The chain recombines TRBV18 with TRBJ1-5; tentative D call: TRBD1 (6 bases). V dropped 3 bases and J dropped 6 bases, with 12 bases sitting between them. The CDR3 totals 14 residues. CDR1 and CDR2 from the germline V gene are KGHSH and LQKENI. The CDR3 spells CASSPQGRGQPQHF. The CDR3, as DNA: TGTGCCAGCTCACCTCAGGGGCGAGGTCAGCCCCAGCATTTT. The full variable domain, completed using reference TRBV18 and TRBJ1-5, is NAGVMQNPRHLVRRRGQEARLRCSPMKGHSHVYWYRQLPEEGLKFMVYLQKENIIDESGMPKERFSAEFPKEGPSILRIQQVVRGDSAAYFCASSPQGRGQPQHFGDGTRLSIL.

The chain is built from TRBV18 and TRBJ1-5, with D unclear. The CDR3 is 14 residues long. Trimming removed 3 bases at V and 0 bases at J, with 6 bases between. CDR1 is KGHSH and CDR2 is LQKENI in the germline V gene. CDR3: CASSPPNSNQPQHF. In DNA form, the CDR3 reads TGTGCCAGCTCACCCCCAAATAGCAATCAGCCCCAGCATTTT.

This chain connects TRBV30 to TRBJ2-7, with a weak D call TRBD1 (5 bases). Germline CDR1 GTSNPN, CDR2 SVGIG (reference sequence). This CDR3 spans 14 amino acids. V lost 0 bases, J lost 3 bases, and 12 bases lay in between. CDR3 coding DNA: TGTGCCTGGAGTGTAGGGGTAGGGGACTACGAGCAGTACTTC. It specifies CAWSVGVGDYEQYF.

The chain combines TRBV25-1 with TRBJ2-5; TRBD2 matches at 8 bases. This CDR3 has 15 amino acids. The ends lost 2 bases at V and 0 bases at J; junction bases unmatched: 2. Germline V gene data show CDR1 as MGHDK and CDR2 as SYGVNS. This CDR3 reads CASSEVAGNQETQYF. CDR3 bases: TGTGCCAGCAGTGAAGTAGCGGGGAACCAAGAGACCCAGTACTTC. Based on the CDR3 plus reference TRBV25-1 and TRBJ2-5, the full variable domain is EADIYQTPRYLVIGTGKKITLECSQTMGHDKMYWYQQDPGMELHLIHYSYGVNSTEKGDLSSESTVSRIRTEHFPLTLESARPSHTSQYLCASSEVAGNQETQYFGPGTRLLVL.

The CDR3 nucleotides are TGTGCCAGCAGTTACCTTCCGTCGGTGTCACACACCGGGGAGCTGTTTTTT. Its translation is CASSYLPSVSHTGELFF. J is TRBJ2-2 and V is TRBV6-2 or TRBV6-3; D uncertain. Germline assignment: CDR1 MNHEY and CDR2 SVGEGT. Trimming shortened V by 2 bases and J by 3 bases, and 16 bases separated the two germline ends. The CDR3 is 17 residues long.

The DNA of the CDR3 is TGTGCCAGCAGTTACTTTGGGACAGGGAAAGATCAGCCCCAGCATTTT. Its translation is CASSYFGTGKDQPQHF. The chain carries TRBV6-2 or TRBV6-3 and TRBJ1-5, with 9 bases fitting TRBD1. Trimming removed 1 base from V and 5 bases from J; junction bases left unmatched: 6. Germline CDR1 and CDR2: MNHEY and SVGEGT. The CDR3 length is 16 residues.